A selection of T cell receptor beta chains follows, all from one sample in a study of blood T cell repertoires in COVID-19. Using immunoSEQ multiplex PCR, the repertoire was profiled, and TCRdb retains in-frame clones only, with some absent. The sample has just over 150,000 clones, about 90% seen once. The sequencing sample was made of peripheral blood. These receptors were taken from a man between 25 and 39 years old with COVID-19, enrolled during active disease. Each CDR3 is given with its conserved first and last residue. The D gene is left open where the match is weak. Clone sizes are given selectively: once, few, many, or a class where the clone is expanded.

TRBJ1-3,once,NA,TRBV19,CASSPLSGNTIYF,TGTGCCAGTAGTCCCCTTTCTGGAAACACCATATATTTT
TRBJ2-1,NA,TRBD2,TRBV24-1,CATSDLAAGGSSYNEQFF,TGTGCCACCAGTGATTTGGCTGCCGGCGGGAGCTCCTACAATGAGCAGTTCTTC
TRBJ1-2,NA,TRBD1,TRBV7-2,CASRRDSNYGYTF,TGTGCCAGCAGACGGGACAGCAACTATGGCTACACCTTC
TRBJ1-2,NA,NA,TRBV4-3,CASSQVKGPSGYTF,TGCGCCAGCAGCCAAGTCAAGGGGCCGAGTGGCTACACCTTC
TRBJ2-7,NA,NA,TRBV7-7,CASSSDRTYEQYF,TGTGCCAGCAGCTCGGACAGAACCTACGAGCAGTACTTC
TRBJ2-2,NA,NA,TRBV6-5,CATNAGLSNTGELFF,TGTGCCACGAACGCCGGACTTTCGAACACCGGGGAGCTGTTTTTT
TRBJ1-5,many,NA,TRBV27,CASSLGQVNQPQHF,TGTGCCAGCAGTTTAGGTCAGGTCAATCAGCCCCAGCATTTT
TRBJ2-2,NA,NA,TRBV11-3,CASSLDLDWTGELFF,TGTGCCAGCAGCTTAGACTTAGATTGGACCGGGGAGCTGTTTTTT
TRBJ1-6,NA,TRBD1,TRBV9,CASATGTGLWNSPLHF,TGTGCCAGCGCAACCGGGACAGGGCTGTGGAATTCACCCCTCCACTTT
TRBJ2-1,NA,TRBD1,TRBV30,CAWSRNRGQEQFF,TGTGCCTGGAGTCGCAACAGGGGACAGGAGCAGTTCTTC
TRBJ2-1,NA,TRBD2,TRBV15,CATSRQLAGGNNEQFF,TGTGCCACCAGCAGACAACTAGCGGGGGGCAACAATGAGCAGTTCTTC
TRBJ1-5,NA,NA,TRBV21-1,CASRDRALGRSNQPQHF,TGTGCCAGCCGGGACAGGGCGCTAGGTAGAAGCAATCAGCCCCAGCATTTT
TRBJ2-1,once,TRBD2,TRBV5-1,CASSRAAGSGLAYNEQFF,TGCGCCAGCAGCCGGGCGGCAGGATCGGGACTAGCCTACAATGAGCAGTTCTTC
TRBJ2-2,NA,NA,TRBV6-6,CASSYIWGAGELFF,TGTGCCAGCAGTTACATTTGGGGCGCCGGGGAGCTGTTTTTT
TRBJ1-6,once,NA,TRBV7-2,CASTPNRDYNSPLHF,TGTGCCAGCACCCCAAACAGGGACTATAATTCACCCCTCCACTTT
TRBJ1-1,NA,NA,TRBV11-3,CASRGPLQAFF,TGTGCCAGCCGAGGGCCCCTTCAAGCTTTCTTT
TRBJ1-2,NA,NA,TRBV24-1,CATSAGLYGYTF,TGTGCCACCAGTGCCGGTTTATATGGCTACACCTTC
TRBJ1-2,NA,NA,TRBV12-3/TRBV12-4,CASSPREVYGYTF,TGTGCCAGCAGTCCCAGGGAGGTCTATGGCTACACCTTC
TRBJ2-2,NA,NA,TRBV7-2,CAILKMVNTGELFF,TGTGCCATCCTAAAGATGGTGAACACCGGGGAGCTGTTTTTT
TRBJ1-4,once,NA,TRBV19,CASSTLQGFGEKLFF,TGTGCCAGTAGTACCTTACAGGGTTTCGGTGAAAAACTGTTTTTT
TRBJ2-1,NA,TRBD2,TRBV5-1,CASSLSSGRYNEQFF,TGCGCCAGCAGCTTAAGTAGCGGGAGATACAATGAGCAGTTCTTC
TRBJ2-7,NA,TRBD1,TRBV5-6,CASSYPSGTALRDSYEQYF,TGTGCCAGCAGCTACCCTTCCGGGACAGCTCTCCGGGACTCCTACGAGCAGTACTTC
TRBJ2-4,NA,TRBD2,TRBV4-3,CASSQRIGLAGGYGSSNIQYF,TGCGCCAGCAGCCAAAGGATAGGACTAGCGGGGGGGTATGGGAGTTCGAACATTCAGTACTTC
TRBJ2-2,NA,NA,TRBV7-3,CASSFSGVNTGELFF,TGTGCCAGCAGCTTCTCCGGGGTAAACACCGGGGAGCTGTTTTTT
TRBJ1-1,NA,NA,TRBV18,CASSPLSPDRNTEAFF,TGTGCCAGCTCACCACTCTCCCCTGACAGAAACACTGAAGCTTTCTTT
TRBJ1-2,NA,NA,TRBV6-6,CASSYPGTNYGYTF,TGTGCCAGCAGTTACCCAGGGACTAACTATGGCTACACCTTC
TRBJ1-2,NA,NA,TRBV6-5,CASRIAAHIHGYTF,TGTGCCAGCAGGATTGCGGCTCATATCCATGGCTACACCTTC
TRBJ1-3,many,TRBD1,TRBV5-1,CASSSWTGVGNTIYF,TGCGCCAGCAGCTCTTGGACAGGGGTCGGAAACACCATATATTTT
TRBJ2-7,NA,NA,TRBV7-2,CASSTGPAYEQYF,TGTGCCAGCAGCACAGGACCGGCCTACGAGCAGTACTTC
TRBJ1-2,NA,TRBD1,TRBV6-5,CASSTIDRGYGYTF,TGTGCCAGCAGCACGATAGACAGGGGCTATGGCTACACCTTC
TRBJ1-1,NA,NA,TRBV6-6,CASSSTMGVLGAFF,TGTGCCAGCAGTAGCACTATGGGAGTTCTTGGGGCTTTCTTT
TRBJ2-3,NA,TRBD2,TRBV6-2/TRBV6-3,CASSYGASGRTDTQYF,TGTGCCAGCAGTTACGGTGCTAGCGGACGCACAGATACGCAGTATTTT
TRBJ2-3,once,TRBD2,TRBV5-1,CASSLVGGRAGTDTQYF,TGCGCCAGCAGCTTGGTTGGCGGGAGGGCGGGCACAGATACGCAGTATTTT
TRBJ2-7,NA,TRBD2,TRBV27,CASSPSGRAYEQYF,TGTGCCAGCAGCCCAAGCGGGAGGGCCTACGAGCAGTACTTC
TRBJ1-5,NA,TRBD1,TRBV27,CASSPGTGGNQPQHF,TGTGCCAGCAGCCCTGGGACAGGGGGGAATCAGCCCCAGCATTTT
TRBJ2-7,NA,TRBD1,TRBV6-6,CATTGQGVYEQYF,TGTGCCACCACGGGACAGGGGGTATACGAGCAGTACTTC
TRBJ1-2,NA,TRBD1,TRBV3-1/TRBV3-2,CASSYDREHYGYTF,TGTGCCAGCAGCTATGACAGGGAGCACTATGGCTACACCTTC
TRBJ1-2,NA,NA,TRBV6-5,CASSYSVQGGYGYTF,TGTGCCAGCAGTTACTCGGTACAGGGCGGGTATGGCTACACCTTC
TRBJ2-2,NA,TRBD2,TRBV5-6,CASLPGLDLIANTGELFF,TGTGCCAGCCTTCCGGGACTAGACCTAATTGCTAACACCGGGGAGCTGTTTTTT
TRBJ1-2,NA,NA,TRBV4-2,CASSQDDYGYTF,TGTGCCAGCAGCCAAGACGACTATGGCTACACCTTC
TRBJ1-5,NA,TRBD1,TRBV28,CASSSDRQGYSNQPQHF,TGTGCCAGCAGTTCCGACCGACAGGGGTATAGCAATCAGCCCCAGCATTTT
TRBJ1-2,NA,NA,TRBV3-1/TRBV3-2,CASSQENSGVGGYTF,TGTGCCAGCAGCCAAGAGAATTCGGGGGTTGGTGGCTACACCTTC
TRBJ2-1,few,NA,TRBV11-1,CASSEDSSSFDNEQFF,TGTGCCAGCAGTGAGGACTCTTCTTCTTTTGACAATGAGCAGTTCTTC
TRBJ2-7,NA,NA,TRBV25-1,CASSSTINHEQYF,TGTGCCAGCAGTTCAACAATCAATCACGAGCAGTACTTC
TRBJ2-5,once,TRBD1,TRBV5-4,CASSLFSLRDSRQETQYF,TGTGCCAGCAGCTTGTTCAGTCTCAGGGACAGCCGCCAAGAGACCCAGTACTTC